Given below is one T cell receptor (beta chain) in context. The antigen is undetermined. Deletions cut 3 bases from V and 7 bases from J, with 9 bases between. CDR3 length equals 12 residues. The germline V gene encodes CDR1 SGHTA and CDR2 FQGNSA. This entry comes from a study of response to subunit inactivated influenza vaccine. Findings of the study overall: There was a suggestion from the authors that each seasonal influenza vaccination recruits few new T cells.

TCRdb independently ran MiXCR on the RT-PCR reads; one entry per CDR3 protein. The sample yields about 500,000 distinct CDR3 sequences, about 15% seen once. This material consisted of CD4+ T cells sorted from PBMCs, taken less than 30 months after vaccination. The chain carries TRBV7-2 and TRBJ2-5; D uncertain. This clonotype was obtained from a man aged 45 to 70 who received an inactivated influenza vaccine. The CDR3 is CASSFYSPTQYF. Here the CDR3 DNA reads TGTGCCAGCAGCTTCTACAGTCCGACCCAGTACTTC.